The 22 T cell receptor beta chains given below trace back to one sample, sequenced in a study of tumor-infiltrating lymphocytes in localized non-small cell lung cancer (TCRdb year 2021). The library was built by means of the immunoSEQ multiplex PCR assay. TCRdb took this table from immuneACCESS and kept in-frame rearrangements with V and J called. Such tables lack part of the clones; where checked against another copy, unresolved V genes explain under half of the gap, and the rest is unexplained. In all, the sample holds about 14,000 clones, and roughly 75% of those were seen once. Clones ranked in the top ten supply over 4% of the sample. Input material: lung tumor tissue. These receptors originate from a human donor with non-small cell lung cancer.

The chain carries TRBV15 and TRBJ2-1, with 9 bases aligning to TRBD2. Trimming took 1 base from V and 4 from J; bases not matched to a gene: 8. CDR1 LNHNV and CDR2 YYDKDF come from the germline V gene (reference sequence). The CDR3 runs 17 residues. CDR3 nucleotides: TGTGCCACCAGCAGAGTAGCGGGAGTGTTACGATACAATGAGCAGTTCTTC. It codes for CATSRVAGVLRYNEQFF.

This clone was seen more than once but under ten times. This chain uses TRBV29-1 with TRBJ1-5; D is uncertain. The CDR3 is made up of 13 amino acids. Trimming took 3 bases from V and 7 from J, leaving 13 bases between them. CDR1 SQVTM and CDR2 ANQGSEA come from the germline V gene. The CDR3 DNA sequence: TGCAGCGTTGACGGAGGGTATCGCCAGCCCCAGCATTTT. Protein product: CSVDGGYRQPQHF.

This chain connects TRBV15 to TRBJ2-7; D ambiguous. Germline lookup yields CDR1 LNHNV and CDR2 YYDKDF (reference sequence). The CDR3 has 15 residues. V was clipped by 0 bases and J by 4 bases, with 13 bases between them. This CDR3 reads CATSREAGPSYEQYF. The CDR3 DNA follows: TGTGCCACCAGCAGAGAGGCAGGTCCATCGTACGAGCAGTACTTC.

The V gene is TRBV30, the J gene TRBJ2-1; D is uncertain. Germline V gives CDR1 GTSNPN, CDR2 SVGIG (reference sequence). Trimming took off 0 bases at V and 7 bases at J, with 13 bases between the two ends. This CDR3 is 14 amino acids long. CDR3 sequence: CAWSVGLDSNEQFF. Written as DNA, the CDR3 is TGTGCCTGGAGTGTAGGGCTAGATTCTAATGAGCAGTTCTTC.

This clone was observed a few times. The chain recombines TRBV10-2 with TRBJ2-1; 12 bases align to TRBD2. This CDR3 is 16 amino acids long. V dropped 7 bases and J dropped 3; count of bases not matched to a gene: 7. Germline V gene lookup returns CDR1 WSHSY and CDR2 SAAADI. The CDR3 region is CASISKTSGSYNEQFF. The CDR3 bases are TGCGCCAGCATTTCTAAGACTAGCGGGAGCTACAATGAGCAGTTCTTC.

A few counts support this clone. V gene TRBV5-4 combines with J gene TRBJ1-1; D might be TRBD1 (5 bases). Trimming removed 3 bases from V and 9 bases from J, with 12 bases in between. This CDR3 spans 12 amino acids. Germline lookup yields CDR1 SGHNT and CDR2 YYREEE (reference sequence). CDR3 residues: CASSSGREKAFF. In DNA, the CDR3 is TGTGCCAGCAGCTCAGGGAGGGAGAAAGCTTTCTTT.

This clone rates as medium-sized (0.01 to 0.1%). The chain recombines TRBV7-2 with TRBJ1-5, with unresolved D. CDR1 SGHTA and CDR2 FQGNSA come from the germline V gene. Deletions cut 1 base from V and 4 bases from J, with 5 bases between. CDR3 length: 13 residues. The CDR3 DNA follows: TGTGCCAGCAGCTTAGGGGTGAATCAGCCCCAGCATTTT. Residues: CASSLGVNQPQHF.

The CDR3: CAIRGGPQETQYF. CDR3 in DNA: TGTGCCATCAGAGGGGGTCCCCAAGAGACCCAGTACTTC. The chain combines TRBV5-4 with TRBJ2-5, with TRBD1 as a possible D gene (6 bases). In germline, CDR1 is SGHNT, CDR2 YYREEE (reference sequence). The CDR3 runs 13 residues. Deletions cut 9 bases from V and 1 base from J, with 13 bases between.

This clone occurred a few times. The chain is built from TRBV5-1 and TRBJ2-1; either TRBD1 or TRBD2 may fit D (5 bases each). V was cut by 2 bases and J by 3 bases, with 12 bases left in between. Germline V gives CDR1 SGHRS, CDR2 YFSETQ. The CDR3 sequence is 15 residues long. CDR3 in amino acids: CASSFRDGGYNEQFF. The CDR3 DNA is TGCGCCAGCAGCTTCCGGGACGGAGGCTACAATGAGCAGTTCTTC. The full variable domain, in which reference TRBV5-1 and TRBJ2-1 provide the parts outside the CDR3, is KAGVTQTPRYLIKTRGQQVTLSCSPISGHRSVSWYQQTPGQGLQFLFEYFSETQRNKGNFPGRFSGRQFSNSRSEMNVSTLELGDSALYLCASSFRDGGYNEQFFGPGTRLTVL.

The chain links TRBV28 to TRBJ1-2, with 7 bases fitting TRBD1. V was clipped by 6 bases and J by 3 bases; unmatched bases: 16. Germline V gene sequence: CDR1 MDHEN, CDR2 SYDVKM. The CDR3 is 17 residues long. CDR3 in amino acids: CASSSLGGAGGHYGYTF. As DNA, the CDR3 is TGTGCCAGCAGCAGTTTAGGGGGCGCAGGCGGACACTATGGCTACACCTTC.

The chain is built from TRBV7-6 and TRBJ1-2; 8 nucleotides line up with TRBD1. CDR3 length: 17 residues. CDR1 SGHVS and CDR2 FNYEAQ come from the germline V gene. The V and J ends lost 1 base and 3 bases, in that order; junction bases with no gene match: 10. CDR3 in DNA: TGTGCCAGCAGCTTAGAGGGCACCGGACAGGGTTACTATGGCTACACCTTC. Translation: CASSLEGTGQGYYGYTF.

The chain employs TRBV6-1 and TRBJ2-3; 9 bases map to TRBD2. Germline V gene lookup returns CDR1 MNHNS and CDR2 SASEGT. The length of the CDR3 is 15 residues. The J segment lost 0 bases and the V segment lost 7 bases, leaving 5 bases of the junction unmatched. The CDR3 bases are TGTGCCAGCACCCTTACTAGCGGGAGCACAGATACGCAGTATTTT. Its translation: CASTLTSGSTDTQYF.

The chain is built from TRBV29-1 and TRBJ2-1; 9 positions agree with TRBD1. Germline lookup yields CDR1 SQVTM and CDR2 ANQGSEA. The junction had 9 bases not matched to a gene; V was cut back by 0 bases and J by 15 bases. The CDR3 loop spans 13 amino acids. CDR3 residues: CSVEEGATGGGFF. DNA for the CDR3: TGCAGCGTTGAAGAAGGGGCAACAGGGGGCGGGTTCTTC.

This clone appeared a few times. Other DNA sequences within the sample encode an identical CDR3. This chain uses TRBV2 with TRBJ1-1; perhaps TRBD1 as D (5 bases). Germline assignment: CDR1 SNHLY and CDR2 FYNNEI. The CDR3 spans 15 residues. Trimming took 3 bases from V and 0 from J, leaving 11 bases between them. CDR3 DNA sequence: TGTGCCAGCAGTGATAGAGGGGCAATGAACACTGAAGCTTTCTTT. It translates to CASSDRGAMNTEAFF.

The CDR3 spells CASSPRTGVVYEQYF. The CDR3 DNA follows: TGTGCCAGTAGTCCGCGGACAGGGGTAGTGTACGAGCAGTACTTC. The V and J genes are TRBV19 and TRBJ2-7; 9 nucleotides agree with TRBD1. The CDR3 is 15 amino acids. CDR1 LNHDA and CDR2 SQIVND come from the germline V gene (reference sequence). V trimming: 5 bases; J trimming: 4 bases; junction bases outside the gene matches: 9.

The rearrangement uses TRBV6-1 and TRBJ2-3; 7 nucleotides agree with TRBD1. Germline CDR1 and CDR2: MNHNS and SASEGT. J lost 0 bases, V lost 7 bases, and 4 bases had no gene match. The CDR3 has 14 residues. This CDR3 reads CASKTGRSTDTQYF. The CDR3 nucleotides are TGTGCCAGCAAGACAGGGCGAAGCACAGATACGCAGTATTTT.

This clone was found once. This chain links TRBV6-1 with TRBJ1-5; no definite D call. This CDR3 is built from 14 residues. CDR1 is MNHNS, CDR2 SASEGT, per germline. Trimming stripped 3 bases from V and 7 bases from J, with 13 bases between. The CDR3 sequence is CASSEVAGPQPQHF. The CDR3 coding sequence is TGTGCCAGCAGTGAGGTGGCTGGGCCCCAGCCCCAGCATTTT.

This clone came up a few times. This chain uses TRBV11-3 with TRBJ2-3, with 7 bases aligning to TRBD1. J gave up 3 bases and V 5 bases, and 5 bases lay outside the gene matches. The CDR3 runs 14 residues. CDR1 and CDR2 from the germline V gene are SGHNT and YENEEA. The chain's CDR3 is CASSLHRGTDTQYF. For the CDR3, the DNA is TGTGCCAGCAGCCTGCACAGGGGAACAGATACGCAGTATTTT.

The chain recombines TRBV6-4 with TRBJ2-4; D is ambiguous. Germline values: CDR1 MRHNA, CDR2 SNTAGT. Trimming removed 2 bases from V and 1 base from J, with 6 bases in between. The CDR3 spans 14 residues. The CDR3 DNA is TGTGCCAGCAGTGACCCCAGGGCCAAAAACATTCAGTACTTC. Its protein is CASSDPRAKNIQYF.

This clone is classed as medium-sized (0.01 to 0.1%). The chain joins TRBV5-1 to TRBJ1-4, with a possible D match to TRBD1 (5 bases). Germline CDR1 reads SGHRS; CDR2 reads YFSETQ. CDR3 length: 17 amino acids. Trimming stripped 2 bases from V and 6 bases from J, with 20 bases between. CDR3 in amino acids: CASSFSGQGGSYEKLFF. The DNA of the CDR3 is TGCGCCAGCAGCTTCTCGGGCCAGGGTGGCTCCTATGAAAAACTGTTTTTT.

V usage is TRBV27 and J usage is TRBJ1-1, with D hard to call. Deletions cut 0 bases from V and 0 bases from J, with 8 bases between. CDR1 MNHEY and CDR2 SMNVEV come from the germline V gene (reference sequence). The CDR3 length is 15 residues. The CDR3 here is CASSLSALMNTEAFF. The CDR3 nucleotides read TGTGCCAGCAGTTTATCCGCCTTAATGAACACTGAAGCTTTCTTT.

This clone appeared a few times. The V and J genes are TRBV2 and TRBJ2-1; D is ambiguous. With 3 bases removed from V and 7 bases from J, the gap between germline ends came to 10 bases. Per germline, CDR1 SNHLY and CDR2 FYNNEI. This CDR3 has 13 residues. The DNA of the CDR3 is TGTGCCAGCAGTGACCAAGGCCGGAATGAGCAGTTCTTC. It yields the protein CASSDQGRNEQFF.